This T cell receptor beta chain was observed in a study of a mutant IDH1 vaccine in newly diagnosed glioma. Trimming took 3 bases from V and 2 from J, leaving 4 bases between them. This CDR3 contains 12 residues. Germline V gene lookup returns CDR1 SGDLS and CDR2 YYNGEE. TCRdb keeps only in-frame clones here, not all; method: immunoSEQ multiplex PCR. The table shows some 56,000 clones, with 91% occurring only once. Time point here: baseline, week 1 (first vaccination visit). Stated treatment: pre-vaccination baseline after standard-of-care therapy. Study-level findings and limits: Immune responses induced by vaccination arose in approximately 92% of the patients.

Worth noting for this clone: What it binds is unknown.

Sequencing was performed on PBMCs, taken from a glioma patient treated with radiotherapy, temozolomide or both. The chain links TRBV9 to TRBJ2-3; D is undetermined. This receptor was taken from a man aged 45 to 65 with glioma. CDR3: CASSGDTDTQYF. In DNA, the CDR3 is TGTGCCAGCAGCGGAGACACAGATACGCAGTATTTT.